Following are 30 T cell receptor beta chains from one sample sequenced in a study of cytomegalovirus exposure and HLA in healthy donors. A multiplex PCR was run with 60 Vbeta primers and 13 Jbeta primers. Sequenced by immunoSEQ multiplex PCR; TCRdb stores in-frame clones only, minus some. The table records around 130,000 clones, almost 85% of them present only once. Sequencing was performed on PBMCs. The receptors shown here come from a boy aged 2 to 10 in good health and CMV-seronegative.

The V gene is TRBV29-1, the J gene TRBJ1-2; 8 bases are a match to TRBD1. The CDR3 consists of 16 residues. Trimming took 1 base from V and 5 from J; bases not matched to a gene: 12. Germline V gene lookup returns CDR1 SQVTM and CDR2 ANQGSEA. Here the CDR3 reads CSVEASDRVGWYGYTF. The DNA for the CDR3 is TGCAGCGTTGAAGCCTCGGACAGGGTGGGGTGGTATGGCTACACCTTC.

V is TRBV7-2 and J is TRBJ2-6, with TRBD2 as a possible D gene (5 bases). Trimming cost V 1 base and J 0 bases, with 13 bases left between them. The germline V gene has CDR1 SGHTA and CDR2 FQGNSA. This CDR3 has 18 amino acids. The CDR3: CASSLVSGRGSGANVLTF. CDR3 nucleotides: TGTGCCAGCAGCTTAGTATCAGGTCGGGGCTCTGGGGCCAACGTCCTGACTTTC.

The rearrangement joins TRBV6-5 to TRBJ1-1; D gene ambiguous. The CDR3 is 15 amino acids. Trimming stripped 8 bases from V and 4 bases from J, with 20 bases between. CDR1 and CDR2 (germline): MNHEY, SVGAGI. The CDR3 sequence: CASQRPDFDGTEAFF. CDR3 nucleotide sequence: TGTGCCAGCCAACGACCTGACTTCGACGGCACTGAAGCTTTCTTT.

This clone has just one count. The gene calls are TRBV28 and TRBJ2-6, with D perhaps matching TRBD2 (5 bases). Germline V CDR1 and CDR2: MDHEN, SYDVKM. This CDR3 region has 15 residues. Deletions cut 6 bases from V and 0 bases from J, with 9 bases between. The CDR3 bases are TGTGCCAGCAGCCCTCGGGGCTCTGGGGCCAACGTCCTGACTTTC. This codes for CASSPRGSGANVLTF.

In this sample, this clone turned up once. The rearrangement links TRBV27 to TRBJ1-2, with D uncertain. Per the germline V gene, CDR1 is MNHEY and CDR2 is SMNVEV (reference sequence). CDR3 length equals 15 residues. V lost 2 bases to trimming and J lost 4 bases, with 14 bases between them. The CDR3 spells CASSLNRGSLYGYTF. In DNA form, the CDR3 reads TGTGCCAGCAGTTTAAATCGGGGAAGTCTCTATGGCTACACCTTC.

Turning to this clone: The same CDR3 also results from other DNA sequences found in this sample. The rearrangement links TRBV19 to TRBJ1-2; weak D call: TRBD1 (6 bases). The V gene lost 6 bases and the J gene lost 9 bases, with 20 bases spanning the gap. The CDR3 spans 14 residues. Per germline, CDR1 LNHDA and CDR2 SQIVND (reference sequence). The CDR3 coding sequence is TGTGCCAGTAGCTTTGCACTCCACAGGGATAGCTACACCTTC. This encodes CASSFALHRDSYTF.

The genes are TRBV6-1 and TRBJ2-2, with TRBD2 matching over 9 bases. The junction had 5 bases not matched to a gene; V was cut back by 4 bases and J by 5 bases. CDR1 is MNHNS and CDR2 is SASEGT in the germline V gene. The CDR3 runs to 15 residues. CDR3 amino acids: CASSVDSGSTGELFF. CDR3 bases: TGTGCCAGCAGTGTGGATAGCGGGAGTACCGGGGAGCTGTTTTTT.

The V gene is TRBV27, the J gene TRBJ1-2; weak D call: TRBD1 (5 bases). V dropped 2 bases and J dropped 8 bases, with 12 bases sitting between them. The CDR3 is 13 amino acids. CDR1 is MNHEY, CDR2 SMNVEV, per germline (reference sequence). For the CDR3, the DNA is TGTGCCAGCAGTTTAAGCAGGGCGGAAGGCTACACCTTC. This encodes CASSLSRAEGYTF.

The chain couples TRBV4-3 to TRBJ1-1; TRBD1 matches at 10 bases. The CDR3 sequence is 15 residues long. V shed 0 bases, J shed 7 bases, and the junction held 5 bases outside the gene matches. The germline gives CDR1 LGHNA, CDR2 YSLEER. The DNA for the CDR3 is TGCGCCAGCAGCCAAGAGGACAGGGGGATTAGTGAAGCTTTCTTT. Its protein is CASSQEDRGISEAFF.

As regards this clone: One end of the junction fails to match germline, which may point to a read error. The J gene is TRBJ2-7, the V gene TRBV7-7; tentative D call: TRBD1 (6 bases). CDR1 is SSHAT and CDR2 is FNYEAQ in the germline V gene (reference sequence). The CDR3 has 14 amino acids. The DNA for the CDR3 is TGTGCTAGCAGCTTAAACAGGGCCTCCTACGAGCAGTACTTC. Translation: CASSLNRASYEQYF.

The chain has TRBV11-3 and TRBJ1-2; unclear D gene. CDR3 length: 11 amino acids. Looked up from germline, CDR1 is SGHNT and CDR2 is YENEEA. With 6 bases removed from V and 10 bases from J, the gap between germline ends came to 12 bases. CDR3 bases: TGTGCCAGCAGTCCCAGTCCAGTCTACACCTTC. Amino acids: CASSPSPVYTF.

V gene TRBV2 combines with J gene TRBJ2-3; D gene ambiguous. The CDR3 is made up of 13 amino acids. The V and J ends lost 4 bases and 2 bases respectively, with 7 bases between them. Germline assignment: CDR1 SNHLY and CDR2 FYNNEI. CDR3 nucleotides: TGTGCCAGCAGTGTCAGGAACACAGATACGCAGTATTTT. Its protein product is CASSVRNTDTQYF.

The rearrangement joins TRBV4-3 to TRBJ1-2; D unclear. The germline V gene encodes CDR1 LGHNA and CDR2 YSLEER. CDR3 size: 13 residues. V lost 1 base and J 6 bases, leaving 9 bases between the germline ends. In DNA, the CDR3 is TGCGCCAGCAGCCAAGTCGACAAACATGGCTACACCTTC. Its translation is CASSQVDKHGYTF.

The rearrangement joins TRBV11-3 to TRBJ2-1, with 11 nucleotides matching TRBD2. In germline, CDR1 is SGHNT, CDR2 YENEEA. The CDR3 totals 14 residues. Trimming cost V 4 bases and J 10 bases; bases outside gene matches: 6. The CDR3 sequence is CASSSRLAGTEQFF. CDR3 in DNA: TGTGCCAGCAGCTCTAGACTAGCGGGAACCGAGCAGTTCTTC.

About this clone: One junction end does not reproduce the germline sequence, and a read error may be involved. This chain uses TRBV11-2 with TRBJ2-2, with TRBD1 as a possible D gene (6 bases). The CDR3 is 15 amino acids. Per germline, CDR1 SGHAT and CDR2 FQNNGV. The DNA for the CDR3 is TGTGCCAGCAGTTCCTGGGACATGAACATCGGGGAGCTGTTTTTT. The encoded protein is CASSSWDMNIGELFF.

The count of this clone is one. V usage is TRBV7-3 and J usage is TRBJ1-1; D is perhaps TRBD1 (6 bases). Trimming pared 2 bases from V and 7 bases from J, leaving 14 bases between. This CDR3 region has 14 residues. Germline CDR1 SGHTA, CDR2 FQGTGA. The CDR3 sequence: CASSLWGHVGEAFF. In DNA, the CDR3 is TGTGCCAGCAGCTTATGGGGACATGTGGGTGAAGCTTTCTTT.

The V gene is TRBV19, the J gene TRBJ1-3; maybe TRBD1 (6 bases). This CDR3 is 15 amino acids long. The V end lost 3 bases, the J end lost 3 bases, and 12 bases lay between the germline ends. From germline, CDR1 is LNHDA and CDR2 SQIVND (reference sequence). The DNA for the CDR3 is TGTGCCAGTAGTATCGACAGGCATCATGGAAACACCATATATTTT. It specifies CASSIDRHHGNTIYF.

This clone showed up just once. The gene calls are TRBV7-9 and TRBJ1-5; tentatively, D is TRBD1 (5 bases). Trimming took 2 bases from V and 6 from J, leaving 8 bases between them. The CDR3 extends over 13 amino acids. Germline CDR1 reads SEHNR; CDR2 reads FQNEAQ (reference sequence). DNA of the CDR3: TGTGCCAGCAGCTTACAGGGCGGTCAGCCCCAGCATTTT. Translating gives CASSLQGGQPQHF.

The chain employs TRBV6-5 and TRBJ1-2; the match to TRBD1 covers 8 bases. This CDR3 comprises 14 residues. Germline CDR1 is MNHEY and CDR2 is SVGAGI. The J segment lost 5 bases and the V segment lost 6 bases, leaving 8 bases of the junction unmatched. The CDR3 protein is CASSKQGGYYGYTF. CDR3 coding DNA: TGTGCCAGCAGCAAACAGGGGGGCTATTATGGCTACACCTTC.

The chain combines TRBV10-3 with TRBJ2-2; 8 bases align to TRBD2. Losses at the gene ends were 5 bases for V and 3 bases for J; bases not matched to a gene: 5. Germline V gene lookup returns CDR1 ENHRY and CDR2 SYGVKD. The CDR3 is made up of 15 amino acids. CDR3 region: CAISKTGGDTGELFF. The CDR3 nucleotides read TGTGCCATCAGTAAAACGGGGGGGGACACCGGGGAGCTGTTTTTT.

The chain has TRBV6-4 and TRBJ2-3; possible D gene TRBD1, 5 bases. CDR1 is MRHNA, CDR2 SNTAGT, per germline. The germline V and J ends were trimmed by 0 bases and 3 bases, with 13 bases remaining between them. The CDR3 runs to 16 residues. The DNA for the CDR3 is TGTGCCAGCAGTGACTCAGTGGAGAAGGGGACAGATACGCAGTATTTT. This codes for CASSDSVEKGTDTQYF.

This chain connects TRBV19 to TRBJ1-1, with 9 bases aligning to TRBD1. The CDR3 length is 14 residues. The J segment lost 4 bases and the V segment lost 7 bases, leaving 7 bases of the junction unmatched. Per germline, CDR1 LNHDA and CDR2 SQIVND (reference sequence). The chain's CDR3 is CASTTQGAGTEAFF. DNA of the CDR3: TGTGCCAGTACCACACAGGGGGCGGGCACTGAAGCTTTCTTT.

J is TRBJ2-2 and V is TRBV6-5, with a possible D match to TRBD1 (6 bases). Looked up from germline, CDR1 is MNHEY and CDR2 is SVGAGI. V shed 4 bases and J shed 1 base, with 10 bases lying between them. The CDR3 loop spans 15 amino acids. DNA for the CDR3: TGTGCCAGCAGTTCCGGGACACGGAACACCGGGGAGCTGTTTTTT. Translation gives CASSSGTRNTGELFF.

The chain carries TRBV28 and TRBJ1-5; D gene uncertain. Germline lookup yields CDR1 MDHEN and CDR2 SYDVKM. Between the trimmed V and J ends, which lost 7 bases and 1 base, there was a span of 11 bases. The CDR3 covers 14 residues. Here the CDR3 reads CASTLPVSNQPQHF. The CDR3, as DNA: TGTGCCAGCACCCTCCCCGTGAGCAATCAGCCCCAGCATTTT.

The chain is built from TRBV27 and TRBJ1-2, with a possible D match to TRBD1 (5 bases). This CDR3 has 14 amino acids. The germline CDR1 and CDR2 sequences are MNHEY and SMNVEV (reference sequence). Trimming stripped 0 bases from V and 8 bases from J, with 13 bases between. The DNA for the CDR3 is TGTGCCAGCAGTTTATCTGGGACTCCTTGGGGCTACACCTTC. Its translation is CASSLSGTPWGYTF.

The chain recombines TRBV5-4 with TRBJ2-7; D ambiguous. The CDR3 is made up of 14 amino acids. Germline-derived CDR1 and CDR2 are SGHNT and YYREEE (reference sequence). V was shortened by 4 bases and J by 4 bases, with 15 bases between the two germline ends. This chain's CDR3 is CASSAMSDGYEQYF. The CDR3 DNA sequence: TGTGCCAGCAGCGCTATGTCCGACGGGTACGAGCAGTACTTC.

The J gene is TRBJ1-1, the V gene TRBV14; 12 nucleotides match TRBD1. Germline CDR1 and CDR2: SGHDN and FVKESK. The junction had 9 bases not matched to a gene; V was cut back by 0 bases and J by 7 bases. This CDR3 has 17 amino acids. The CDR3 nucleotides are TGTGCCAGCAGCCAAGAAAATTGGGACAGGGGGCTTAGTGAAGCTTTCTTT. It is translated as CASSQENWDRGLSEAFF.

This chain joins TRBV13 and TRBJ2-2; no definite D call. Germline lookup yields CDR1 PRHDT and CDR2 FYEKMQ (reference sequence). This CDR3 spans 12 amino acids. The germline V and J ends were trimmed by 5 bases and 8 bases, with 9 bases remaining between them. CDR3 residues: CASSPGNGELFF. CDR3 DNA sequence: TGTGCCAGCAGCCCCGGTAATGGGGAGCTGTTTTTT.

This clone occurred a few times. The CDR3 DNA is TGTGCCAGCAGTGAAGATGGCGGAGGGGCGGGGGAGCAGTACGTC. Protein product: CASSEDGGGAGEQYV. V usage is TRBV6-1 and J usage is TRBJ2-7; D may be TRBD2 (6 bases). Trimming removed 1 base at V and 7 bases at J, with 17 bases between. Germline loops: CDR1 MNHNS, CDR2 SASEGT. The CDR3 runs 15 residues.

The CDR3 loop reads CASSRQGYTEAFF. In DNA, the CDR3 is TGTGCCAGTAGTCGACAGGGTTACACTGAAGCTTTCTTT. This chain uses TRBV19 with TRBJ1-1; 7 bases are a match to TRBD1. CDR1 is LNHDA and CDR2 is SQIVND in the germline V gene (reference sequence). Trimming at V came to 5 bases and at J to 3 bases, leaving 3 bases not matched to a gene. The CDR3 sequence is 13 residues long.